The T cell receptor (beta chain) described here comes from a study of T-cell reconstitution after alpha-beta-depleted transplantation in children. The table lists this clonotype with a few counts. Its antigen is unidentified. This CDR3 region has 13 residues. The ends were cut back, 4 bases at V and 8 bases at J, with 14 bases in the middle. The germline V gene encodes CDR1 SQVTM and CDR2 ANQGSEA. The library targeted TCRbeta and was prepared with unique molecular identifiers. TCRdb redid the calling of the PCR reads with MiXCR, one entry per CDR3 protein. This table holds around 130,000 distinct CDR3 sequences, 9.7% found once. Study-wide results and caveats: In some patients, recipient T cells and intrathymic progenitors surviving conditioning explained high day-60 diversity.

Specimen: PBMCs, mostly from graft donor cells, collected 180 days after TCRalphabeta/CD19-depleted stem cell transplant. This TCR was sampled from a girl under three years old who had a stem cell transplant for combined immunodeficiency, so the T cells may come from the graft donor. The chain is built from TRBV29-1 and TRBJ1-4; D is unresolved. The CDR3 DNA is TGCAGCGTTGCGACGGGGATCAGAGAAAAACTGTTTTTT. Its translation is CSVATGIREKLFF.